The 18 T cell receptor beta chains presented below share a single source sample, sequenced in a study of B cell selection in AIRE deficiency. CD4+CD127+ cells were sorted as the conventional CD4 T cells. Measured with immunoSEQ multiplex PCR; TCRdb has only the in-frame clones, and not every one. The data contain 20,000 to 30,000 clones, about 95% of them singletons. The sample taken for sequencing was CD4+CD127+ conventional T cells sorted from PBMCs. These receptor sequences come from a human donor in good health.

The chain links TRBV27 to TRBJ2-3, with 8 bases identical to TRBD1. V lost 5 bases and J lost 9; bases outside the gene matches: 13. The CDR3 is 15 residues long. CDR1 is MNHEY, CDR2 SMNVEV, per germline (reference sequence). CDR3 sequence: CASSPSGQGLRTQYF. As DNA, the CDR3 is TGTGCCAGCAGTCCCTCCGGACAGGGCCTGCGGACGCAGTATTTT.

This chain uses TRBV4-3 with TRBJ2-2; D might be TRBD2 (6 bases). In germline, CDR1 is LGHNA, CDR2 YSLEER. V lost 4 bases to trimming and J lost 7 bases, with 16 bases between them. This CDR3 comprises 15 residues. The CDR3 loop is CASSPDLARGGELFF. The CDR3 DNA follows: TGCGCCAGCAGCCCAGACCTAGCGAGGGGCGGGGAGCTGTTTTTT.

This clone showed up just once. This sequence joins TRBV9 and TRBJ2-5, with 7 bases matching TRBD1. The V segment lost 0 bases and the J segment 5 bases; nucleotides outside the gene matches: 4. CDR3 size: 14 residues. Germline lookup yields CDR1 SGDLS and CDR2 YYNGEE. The CDR3 DNA reads as TGTGCCAGCAGCGTAGGACAGGGTTGGGAGACCCAGTACTTC. Translation gives CASSVGQGWETQYF.

This clone was observed a single time. The rearrangement joins TRBV4-3 to TRBJ1-4, with D possibly being TRBD1 (6 bases). The V and J ends lost 0 bases and 8 bases respectively, with 16 bases between them. The CDR3 has 16 residues. Germline V gene sequence: CDR1 LGHNA, CDR2 YSLEER. The CDR3 sequence: CASSQDLGAGSEKLFF. The CDR3 DNA is TGCGCCAGCAGCCAAGATTTGGGGGCCGGGTCCGAAAAACTGTTTTTT.

The V gene is TRBV6-6, the J gene TRBJ2-7, with a weak D call TRBD2 (5 bases). Deletions cut 6 bases from V and 7 bases from J, with 22 bases between. Germline CDR1 reads MNHNY; CDR2 reads SVGAGI (reference sequence). There are 15 residues in the CDR3. CDR3 DNA: TGTGCCAGCAGCAACACCCAGCTGGGGTCGGGGGAGCAGTACTTC. This translates into CASSNTQLGSGEQYF.

The chain combines TRBV5-1 with TRBJ2-1; 7 nucleotides line up with TRBD2. This CDR3 comprises 14 residues. Germline values: CDR1 SGHRS, CDR2 YFSETQ. Losses at the gene ends were 10 bases for V and 7 bases for J; bases not matched to a gene: 14. The DNA for the CDR3 is TGCGCCTCTACGCGGGAGTTCCTGGGAAATGAGCAGTTCTTC. It is translated as CASTREFLGNEQFF. Based on the CDR3 plus reference TRBV5-1 and TRBJ2-1, the full variable domain is KAGVTQTPRYLIKTRGQQVTLSCSPISGHRSVSWYQQTPGQGLQFLFEYFSETQRNKGNFPGRFSGRQFSNSRSEMNVSTLELGDSALYLCASTREFLGNEQFFGPGTRLTVL.

This chain links TRBV27 with TRBJ2-5; TRBD1 matches at 7 bases. Germline CDR1 is MNHEY and CDR2 is SMNVEV (reference sequence). V lost 4 bases, J lost 2 bases, and 4 bases stayed unmatched. The CDR3 contains 14 residues. CDR3 nucleotides: TGTGCCAGCAGTTCCAGGGGGACGCAAGAGACCCAGTACTTC. It yields the protein CASSSRGTQETQYF.

The chain links TRBV21-1 to TRBJ2-1; TRBD2, the D gene given by the table, was not confirmed from the DNA. TRBV21-1 is classified as a pseudogene. CDR3 length equals 16 residues. The CDR3 DNA reads as TGTGCCAGCAGCAAAGGACTAGCGGGAGTCTACAATGAGCAGTTCTTC. Encoded protein: CASSKGLAGVYNEQFF.

The V and J genes are TRBV29-1 and TRBJ2-2, with 8 bases that match TRBD2. V trimming: 3 bases; J trimming: 6 bases; junction bases outside the gene matches: 6. The CDR3 has 14 amino acids. Looked up from germline, CDR1 is SQVTM and CDR2 is ANQGSEA. The CDR3 sequence is CSVEIGRAAGELFF. The CDR3 DNA sequence: TGCAGCGTTGAGATCGGGAGGGCCGCCGGGGAGCTGTTTTTT.

V gene TRBV2 combines with J gene TRBJ2-6; no definite D call. V gave up 4 bases and J gave up 0 bases, with 10 bases separating them. Germline V lookup: CDR1 SNHLY, CDR2 FYNNEI. The CDR3 has 16 residues. The CDR3 spells CASSGSARSGANVLTF. The DNA of the CDR3 is TGTGCCAGCAGTGGGTCTGCCCGCTCTGGGGCCAACGTCCTGACTTTC.

This clone was counted between two and nine times. The chain combines TRBV5-1 with TRBJ2-3, with D uncertain. This CDR3 contains 14 residues. Trimming shortened V by 0 bases and J by 2 bases, and 7 bases separated the two germline ends. The germline V gene has CDR1 SGHRS and CDR2 YFSETQ. The CDR3 here is CASSLGASTDTQYF. The DNA for the CDR3 is TGCGCCAGCAGCTTGGGGGCCTCCACAGATACGCAGTATTTT.

The chain joins TRBV10-3 to TRBJ2-7; 9 nucleotides line up with TRBD1. With 0 bases clipped from V and 4 bases from J, the junction kept 7 bases outside the gene matches. Germline V lookup: CDR1 ENHRY, CDR2 SYGVKD. The CDR3 consists of 16 residues. CDR3 residues: CAISESAGQGRYEQYF. The CDR3 coding sequence is TGTGCCATCAGTGAGTCGGCTGGACAGGGGAGATACGAGCAGTACTTC.

The chain couples TRBV7-2 to TRBJ2-5, with D uncertain. The CDR3 has 12 amino acids. Trimming took 2 bases from V and 9 from J, leaving 10 bases between them. Germline CDR1 SGHTA, CDR2 FQGNSA. The CDR3 spells CASSLQVRAQYF. The CDR3, as DNA: TGTGCCAGCAGCTTACAAGTTAGGGCCCAGTACTTC. The whole variable domain, remainder taken from reference TRBV7-2 and TRBJ2-5, is GAGVSQSPSNKVTEKGKDVELRCDPISGHTALYWYRQSLGQGLEFLIYFQGNSAPDKSGLPSDRFSAERTGGSVSTLTIQRTQQEDSAVYLCASSLQVRAQYFGPGTRLLVL.

The V call is TRBV19, the J call TRBJ2-7, with 10 nucleotides matching TRBD1. There are 15 residues in the CDR3. Germline lookup yields CDR1 LNHDA and CDR2 SQIVND (reference sequence). The V and J ends lost 6 bases and 6 bases, in that order; junction bases with no gene match: 11. The CDR3 nucleotides are TGTGCCAGTAGGAAGGCGACAGGGGGCTCGGGCGAGCAGTACTTC. Translating it yields CASRKATGGSGEQYF.

This sequence joins TRBV27 and TRBJ2-7; perhaps TRBD1 as D (6 bases). CDR1 and CDR2 (germline): MNHEY, SMNVEV (reference sequence). V was shortened by 0 bases and J by 3 bases, with 12 bases between the two germline ends. CDR3 length equals 15 residues. The chain's CDR3 is CASSLSQGPNYEQYF. As DNA, the CDR3 is TGTGCCAGCAGTTTATCGCAGGGGCCAAACTACGAGCAGTACTTC.

The V call is TRBV9, the J call TRBJ2-5; D is ambiguous. This CDR3 comprises 13 residues. The V end was cut by 0 bases, the J end by 5 bases, with 8 bases between. CDR1 is SGDLS and CDR2 is YYNGEE in the germline V gene. CDR3 residues: CASSVDGRETQYF. The DNA of the CDR3 is TGTGCCAGCAGCGTAGATGGGCGGGAGACCCAGTACTTC.

The chain recombines TRBV9 with TRBJ2-2; the match to TRBD1 covers 7 bases. The J segment lost 4 bases and the V segment lost 3 bases, leaving 6 bases of the junction unmatched. CDR1 is SGDLS, CDR2 YYNGEE, per germline. The CDR3 sequence is 15 residues long. In DNA form, the CDR3 reads TGTGCCAGCAGCGCGGGGACAGACCCCACCGGGGAGCTGTTTTTT. Translated: CASSAGTDPTGELFF.

V is TRBV7-8 and J is TRBJ2-7; D is undetermined. The germline V gene encodes CDR1 SGHVS and CDR2 FQNEAQ. The CDR3 has 14 residues. V was trimmed by 2 bases and J by 5 bases, leaving 13 bases between them. CDR3 in amino acids: CASSLFLEKHEQYF. CDR3 nucleotide sequence: TGTGCCAGCAGCTTATTCCTGGAGAAGCACGAGCAGTACTTC.